Sequencing of this T cell receptor beta chain was carried out in a study of breast tumors, draining lymph nodes, adjacent tissues (dated by TCRdb to the mid-2010s). For the wider study: The study compared TCR beta repertoires across tumor, adjacent nontumor tissue and axillary lymph nodes from breast cancer patients. In human breast cancer, the study set out to assess how tumor, surrounding tissue and draining lymph node repertoires relate to one another and whether T cells might be exchanged between them. Beyond this particular receptor, the publication reports: T-cell repertoire diversity in tumors was found to be lower than in lymph nodes but higher than in nontumor tissue, and preferential V and J gene usage was observed. Tumor and nontumor tissue repertoires were significantly more similar in luminal-like than in basal-like breast cancer. The data were considered consistent with most tumor T cells being derived from the lymph node and subsequently expanding within tumor tissue. The conclusion that tumor T cells originate in lymph nodes was framed as consistent with a hypothesis rather than directly demonstrated.

The CDR3 holds 14 amino acids from the cysteine to the phenylalanine. Only the CDR3 DNA stays, 42 bases, in frame from base 1. Relative to germline, V is missing 2 bases and J is missing 2 bases, with 0 bases of the junction outside any gene match. The germline V gene specifies MDHEN as CDR1 and SYDVKM as CDR2. The axillary draining lymph nodes of breast cancer patients were the source of the lymph node samples. TCRdb records Illumina HiSeq 2000 as the sequencer. Multiplex PCR amplification was used to build the TCR beta chain libraries. The amplified TCR beta chain products were analyzed by high-throughput sequencing. Through fastp at Q25 and MiXCR, TCRdb rebuilt clones from the public reads, retaining in-frame beta chains. Every CDR3 protein is listed once, alongside the most common genes and DNA of its rows. Present in this sample are around 290,000 distinct CDR3 sequences, over 25% of which were seen just once. In total, the top ten clones hold around 1.1% of the sample.

This clonotype was counted at least ten times. Its antigen remains undetermined. The sample holds no much larger clone one base away, and base qualities are not on file. The sequence links TRBV28 to TRBJ2-5, and TRBD2 aligns with 9 junction nucleotides. This TCR derives from a female donor with breast cancer. Some clones in this sample may be carry-over from other donors' samples. The material sequenced was axillary lymph node tissue. The CDR3 region: CASSLLAGQETQYF. The DNA reads TGTGCCAGCAGTTTACTAGCGGGACAAGAGACCCAGTACTTC.